The rows below give T cell receptor beta chains drawn from one sample of a study of shared clonotypes between healthy human individuals. Some clones are missing from TCRdb's copy, which holds only in-frame ones; the method was immunoSEQ multiplex PCR. This sample has under 700,000 clones; 85% to 95% occur once, and the top ten carry 0.11%. Sequenced material: naive CD8+ T cells sorted from blood. The source is a woman younger than 45 in good health. Both conserved end residues are part of each CDR3. A D gene is named only where the DNA matches it firmly. Clone sizes are given selectively: once, few, many, or a class where the clone is expanded.

TRBJ1-2 | . | TRBV13 | . | CASSPGYGYTF | TGTGCCAGCAGCCCTGGATATGGCTACACCTTC
TRBJ2-2 | TRBD2 | TRBV6-1 | . | CASSAYLTSGENTGELFF | TGTGCCAGCAGTGCCTATTTGACTAGCGGAGAGAACACCGGGGAGCTGTTTTTT
TRBJ2-5 | TRBD1 | TRBV6-1 | . | CASSPTGGGETQYF | TGTGCCAGCAGCCCTACAGGGGGTGGGGAGACCCAGTACTTC
TRBJ1-2 | . | TRBV21-1 | few | CASSLGFRGYGYTF | TGTGCCAGCAGCCTAGGCTTTAGGGGCTATGGCTACACCTTC
TRBJ1-3 | . | TRBV28 | . | CASSLYPKSDSGNTIYF | TGTGCCAGCAGTTTATATCCCAAATCGGACTCTGGAAACACCATATATTTT
TRBJ1-5 | . | TRBV5-5 | . | CASSPTMSNQPQHF | TGTGCCAGCAGCCCGACAATGTCCAATCAGCCCCAGCATTTT
TRBJ2-7 | TRBD2 | TRBV5-6 | . | CASSLSGRASHEQYF | TGTGCCAGCAGCCTTAGCGGGAGGGCGTCCCACGAGCAGTACTTC
TRBJ2-7 | TRBD1 | TRBV2 | . | CASSEASDRGPYEQYF | TGTGCCAGCAGTGAAGCTTCGGACAGGGGGCCCTACGAGCAGTACTTC
TRBJ1-1 | . | TRBV5-1 | . | CASSLAGWGVNTEAFF | TGCGCCAGCAGCTTGGCCGGCTGGGGGGTAAACACTGAAGCTTTCTTT
TRBJ2-7 | . | TRBV4-1 | . | CASSQRIGDRAYEQYF | TGCGCCAGCAGCCAACGCATCGGGGACCGAGCCTACGAGCAGTACTTC
TRBJ2-1 | TRBD1 | TRBV11-1 | . | CASSLAGTGNEQFF | TGTGCCAGCAGCTTAGCGGGGACAGGGAATGAGCAGTTCTTC
TRBJ2-7 | . | TRBV5-6 | . | CASSSGLLGSYEQYF | TGTGCCAGCAGCAGCGGACTATTGGGTTCCTACGAGCAGTACTTC
TRBJ1-1 | . | TRBV5-6 | . | CASSLEGGRSTEAFF | TGTGCCAGCAGCTTGGAGGGAGGGAGGAGCACTGAAGCTTTCTTT
TRBJ2-1 | . | TRBV27 | . | CASSVSGTFSTQFF | TGTGCCAGCAGTGTATCCGGGACTTTCTCAACTCAGTTCTTC
TRBJ2-2 | . | TRBV7-9 | . | CASSLFKGDTGELFF | TGTGCCAGCAGCTTATTCAAGGGCGACACCGGGGAGCTGTTTTTT
TRBJ2-7 | TRBD2 | TRBV4-1 | . | CASSLTSGSSYEQYF | TGCGCCAGCAGCCTAACTAGCGGGAGCTCCTACGAGCAGTACTTC
TRBJ2-7 | TRBD1 | TRBV5-6 | . | CASSQDRVDYEQYF | TGTGCCAGCAGCCAGGACAGGGTGGACTACGAGCAGTACTTC
TRBJ1-1 | . | TRBV1 | once | CTSSPGQNTEAFF | TGCACCAGCAGCCCGGGACAGAACACTGAAGCTTTCTTT
TRBJ1-4 | . | TRBV7-9 | . | CASSLEGREKLFF | TGTGCCAGCAGCTTAGAGGGTAGAGAAAAACTGTTTTTT
TRBJ2-7 | TRBD1 | TRBV2 | . | CASRAGTGGADEQYF | TGTGCCAGCAGAGCCGGGACAGGGGGCGCGGACGAGCAGTACTTC
TRBJ2-7 | . | TRBV5-6 | once | CASSFGGTYEQYF | TGTGCCAGCAGCTTTGGTGGGACCTACGAGCAGTACTTC
TRBJ1-1 | TRBD1 | TRBV7-9 | . | CASSLHQGVRTEAFF | TGTGCCAGCAGCTTACACCAGGGGGTTCGCACTGAAGCTTTCTTT
TRBJ1-2 | . | TRBV13 | . | CASSRGTEYGYTF | TGTGCCAGCAGCCGAGGGACTGAGTATGGCTACACCTTC
TRBJ2-7 | TRBD1 | TRBV5-6 | . | CASSEEGAGRYEQYF | TGTGCCAGCAGCGAAGAGGGGGCCGGTCGCTACGAGCAGTACTTC
TRBJ1-2 | TRBD1 | TRBV11-2 | . | CASSLVKGQKKINYGYTF | TGTGCCAGCAGCTTAGTCAAGGGACAGAAGAAAATTAACTATGGCTACACCTTC
TRBJ2-2 | . | TRBV9 | . | CASGVASGELFF | TGTGCCAGCGGCGTTGCTAGCGGGGAGCTGTTTTTT
TRBJ2-1 | TRBD2 | TRBV4-1 | . | CASSQEAQREYYNEQFF | TGCGCCAGCAGCCAAGAAGCGCAGCGGGAGTATTACAATGAGCAGTTCTTC
TRBJ2-3 | . | TRBV11-2 | . | CASSTRTGPGDTQYF | TGTGCCAGCAGCACGCGGACGGGCCCGGGGGATACGCAGTATTTT
TRBJ2-1 | . | TRBV14 | . | CASSQISMVVPYNEQFF | TGTGCCAGCAGCCAGATCAGTATGGTCGTCCCCTACAATGAGCAGTTCTTC
TRBJ2-1 | TRBD2 | TRBV7-9 | . | CASSVTSGMYEQFF | TGTGCCAGCAGCGTGACTAGCGGGATGTATGAGCAGTTCTTC
TRBJ2-5 | . | TRBV10-3 | once | CAISEGGLVQETQYF | TGTGCCATCAGTGAGGGGGGTCTTGTCCAAGAGACCCAGTACTTC
TRBJ2-7 | TRBD2 | TRBV27 | . | CASSLAGTYEQYF | TGTGCCAGCAGCCTAGCGGGAACGTACGAGCAGTACTTC
TRBJ2-4 | . | TRBV19 | . | CASSGSLGNIQYF | TGTGCCAGTAGTGGGTCACTAGGTAACATTCAGTACTTC
TRBJ2-7 | . | TRBV6-5 | . | CASSYRDGVSYEQYF | TGTGCCAGCAGTTACCGGGACGGAGTCTCCTACGAGCAGTACTTC
TRBJ1-5 | TRBD1 | TRBV2 | . | CASSEHPRDRGPRNQPQHF | TGTGCCAGCAGTGAACATCCCCGGGACAGGGGCCCTCGAAATCAGCCCCAGCATTTT
TRBJ2-5 | . | TRBV27 | . | CASSLLTAGETQYF | TGTGCCAGCAGTCTCCTGACAGCTGGGGAGACCCAGTACTTC
TRBJ2-7 | . | TRBV6-5 | . | CASSYRSGYYEQYF | TGTGCCAGCAGTTATCGTAGCGGTTACTACGAGCAGTACTTC
TRBJ2-7 | . | TRBV5-6 | . | CASSTSNNEQYF | TGTGCCAGCAGCACTAGTAACAACGAGCAGTACTTC
TRBJ2-1 | . | TRBV4-1 | . | CASSQDSAGYSYNEQFF | TGCGCCAGCAGCCAAGATAGCGCAGGGTACTCCTACAATGAGCAGTTCTTC
TRBJ2-5 | TRBD2 | TRBV5-4 | . | CASSFSVAGGSETQYF | TGTGCCAGCAGCTTCTCAGTAGCGGGAGGTTCAGAGACCCAGTACTTC
TRBJ2-7 | . | TRBV20-1 | . | CSALDYEQYF | TGCAGTGCCCTGGACTACGAGCAGTACTTC
TRBJ2-1 | . | TRBV5-1 | . | CASSLPIGQSYNEQFF | TGCGCCAGCAGCCTCCCGATAGGACAGTCATACAATGAGCAGTTCTTC
TRBJ2-1 | . | TRBV29-1 | once | CSVVTALSSYNEQFF | TGCAGCGTTGTCACAGCACTAAGCTCCTACAATGAGCAGTTCTTC
TRBJ2-7 | . | TRBV5-6 | once | CASSAGRPNEQYF | TGTGCCAGCAGCGCGGGACGGCCGAACGAGCAGTACTTC
TRBJ2-5 | . | TRBV27 | . | CASSLRDTKETQYF | TGTGCCAGCAGTTTAAGGGACACTAAAGAGACCCAGTACTTC
TRBJ1-2 | . | TRBV7-9 | . | CASSAESGHHLLYGYTF | TGTGCCAGCAGCGCCGAATCAGGCCACCACCTCCTTTATGGCTACACCTTC
TRBJ2-5 | TRBD1 | TRBV6-5 | . | CASSYSRDSLEETQYF | TGTGCCAGCAGTTACTCGAGGGACAGTTTGGAGGAGACCCAGTACTTC
TRBJ2-7 | . | TRBV5-1 | . | CASSLVPGEQYF | TGCGCCAGCAGCTTGGTTCCGGGGGAGCAGTACTTC
TRBJ2-7 | . | TRBV27 | . | CATGVGYEQYF | TGTGCCACTGGAGTTGGCTACGAGCAGTACTTC
TRBJ1-1 | . | TRBV27 | . | CASSFGGAEAFF | TGTGCCAGCAGTTTTGGAGGCGCTGAAGCTTTCTTT
TRBJ2-1 | . | TRBV5-4 | . | CASSLLNEQFF | TGTGCCAGCAGCTTACTGAATGAGCAGTTCTTC
TRBJ1-3 | . | TRBV7-9 | . | CASSFGGSGNTIYF | TGTGCCAGCAGCTTCGGGGGCTCTGGAAACACCATATATTTT
TRBJ1-3 | . | TRBV19 | . | CASEPGAHSGNTIYF | TGTGCCAGTGAACCAGGGGCCCACTCTGGAAACACCATATATTTT
TRBJ2-7 | . | TRBV28 | once | CASSLGVYGSYEQYF | TGTGCCAGCAGCCTAGGGGTTTATGGTTCCTACGAGCAGTACTTC
TRBJ2-1 | TRBD2 | TRBV28 | . | CASSLPSGAHNEQFF | TGTGCCAGCAGTTTACCTAGCGGGGCGCACAATGAGCAGTTCTTC
TRBJ2-7 | . | TRBV7-9 | . | CASSLDGTLRGQYF | TGTGCCAGCAGCTTAGACGGAACCCTGAGGGGGCAGTACTTC
TRBJ2-5 | . | TRBV13 | . | CASSLLGGGQETQYF | TGTGCCAGCAGCCTCCTTGGAGGGGGACAAGAGACCCAGTACTTC
TRBJ2-7 | TRBD2 | TRBV15 | . | CATSRDQSLGGSDEQYF | TGTGCCACCAGCAGAGACCAATCCCTGGGAGGGTCTGACGAGCAGTACTTC
TRBJ1-5 | TRBD1 | TRBV28 | . | CATSNVQGGGMQPQHF | TGTGCCACCTCGAACGTTCAGGGGGGTGGGATGCAGCCCCAGCATTTT